Included here is one T cell receptor beta chain sequence, with context. Described treatment: some 19 received Ad26.COV2.S at low or high dose, single or two shots; roughly five received placebo; per-sample allocation not given. Samples came from day 63 after the first vaccine or placebo injection. V trimming: 8 bases; J trimming: 4 bases; junction bases outside the gene matches: 6. From germline, CDR1 is LGHDT and CDR2 YNNKEL (reference sequence). The CDR3 sequence is 13 residues long. The data stem from a study of Ad26.COV2.S vaccination and SARS-CoV-2 variants. Repertoires were generated with immunoSEQ multiplex PCR, while TCRdb's copy carries only in-frame clones and drops some. This table has about 350,000 clones, 88% appearing once.

This chain uses TRBV3-1 (or the pseudogene TRBV3-2) with TRBJ2-5; 8 positions match TRBD2. The sample was peripheral blood, taken in a trial of Ad26.COV2.S vaccine versus placebo. The source is a person aged 18-60 years who received the Ad26.COV2.S COVID-19 vaccine or a placebo. The CDR3 protein is CASGGLAGETQYF. DNA for the CDR3: TGTGCCAGCGGGGGGCTAGCGGGAGAGACCCAGTACTTC.